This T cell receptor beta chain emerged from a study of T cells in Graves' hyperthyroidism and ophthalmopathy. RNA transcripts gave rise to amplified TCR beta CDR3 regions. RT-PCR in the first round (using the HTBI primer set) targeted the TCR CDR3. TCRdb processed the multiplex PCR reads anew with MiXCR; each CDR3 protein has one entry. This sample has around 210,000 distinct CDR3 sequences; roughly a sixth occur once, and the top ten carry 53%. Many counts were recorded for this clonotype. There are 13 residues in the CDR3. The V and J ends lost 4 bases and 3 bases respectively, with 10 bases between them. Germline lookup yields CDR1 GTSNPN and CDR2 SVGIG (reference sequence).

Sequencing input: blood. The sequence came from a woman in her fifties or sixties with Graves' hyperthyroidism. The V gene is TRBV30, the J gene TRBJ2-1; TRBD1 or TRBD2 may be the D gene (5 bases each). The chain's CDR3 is CAWNRDLYNEQFF. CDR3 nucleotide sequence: TGTGCCTGGAACCGGGACCTCTACAATGAGCAGTTCTTC.